Each of the 16 T cell receptor beta chains below was sequenced from the same sample in a study of T cell responses to AZD1222 COVID-19 vaccine. TCRdb's copy holds only in-frame clones and misses some; the assay was immunoSEQ multiplex PCR. The data show 95,000 to 110,000 clones, about 89% seen once. Specimen: peripheral blood, collected 28 days after the second dose of the MenACWY control vaccine. These receptors were collected from an adult who received the MenACWY meningococcal vaccine as a control.

The CDR3 region has the DNA TGTGCCAGTAGTATAAAATACGGCCTCAATTCACCCCTCCACTTT. Translating gives CASSIKYGLNSPLHF. The chain employs TRBV19 and TRBJ1-6; D is unresolved. Looked up from germline, CDR1 is LNHDA and CDR2 is SQIVND (reference sequence). Deletions cut 2 bases from V and 7 bases from J, with 12 bases between. CDR3 length equals 15 residues.

The chain recombines TRBV2 with TRBJ1-2; 8 bases agree with TRBD1. Germline V lookup: CDR1 SNHLY, CDR2 FYNNEI. This CDR3 has 14 amino acids. V dropped 2 bases and J dropped 4; count of bases not matched to a gene: 3. DNA for the CDR3: TGTGCCAGCAGTGAACAGGGGGCCAGCTATGGCTACACCTTC. Amino acids: CASSEQGASYGYTF.

This clone was picked up one time. V usage is TRBV24-1 and J usage is TRBJ2-2; D might be TRBD2 (5 bases). CDR1 and CDR2 (germline): KGHDR, SFDVKD. This CDR3 contains 14 residues. V lost 4 bases to trimming and J lost 1 base, with 6 bases between them. The CDR3 reads CATSDAGNTGELFF. The CDR3 coding sequence is TGTGCCACCAGTGACGCGGGGAACACCGGGGAGCTGTTTTTT.

This chain connects TRBV27 to TRBJ1-4; D is unresolved. V was cut by 5 bases and J by 4 bases, with 14 bases left in between. CDR1 and CDR2 (germline): MNHEY, SMNVEV (reference sequence). The CDR3 consists of 15 residues. The chain's CDR3 is CASSPTGRVNEKLFF. The CDR3 DNA sequence: TGTGCCAGCAGTCCGACCGGACGGGTTAATGAAAAACTGTTTTTT. Based on the CDR3 plus reference TRBV27 and TRBJ1-4, the full variable domain is EAQVTQNPRYLITVTGKKLTVTCSQNMNHEYMSWYRQDPGLGLRQIYYSMNVEVTDKGDVPEGYKVSRKEKRNFPLILESPSPNQTSLYFCASSPTGRVNEKLFFGSGTQLSVL.

The chain couples TRBV7-3 to TRBJ1-1, with 9 bases that match TRBD1. This CDR3 comprises 13 residues. The trim removed 5 bases at V and 10 bases at J, leaving 8 bases unmatched. The germline gives CDR1 SGHTA, CDR2 FQGTGA. This CDR3 reads CASSPDRDRAAFF. The CDR3 nucleotides are TGTGCCAGCAGCCCAGACCGGGACAGGGCAGCTTTCTTT.

The V gene is TRBV2, the J gene TRBJ2-5; no firm D call. The germline V gene encodes CDR1 SNHLY and CDR2 FYNNEI. Trimming cost V 1 base and J 3 bases, with 6 bases left between them. This CDR3 comprises 13 residues. CDR3 region: CASSEEVKETQYF. The DNA for the CDR3 is TGTGCCAGCAGTGAAGAGGTTAAAGAGACCCAGTACTTC.

The V call is TRBV6-5, the J call TRBJ2-3; no definite D call. Trimming left V 0 bases short and J 0 bases short, with 10 bases between. The CDR3 sequence is 16 residues long. Per the germline V gene, CDR1 is MNHEY and CDR2 is SVGAGI. CDR3 sequence (DNA): TGTGCCAGCAGTTACTCAGGCTCACCTAGCACAGATACGCAGTATTTT. Protein: CASSYSGSPSTDTQYF.

This chain links TRBV7-9 with TRBJ1-6; 9 bases match TRBD1. The V gene end was trimmed by 4 bases and the J gene end by 10 bases; junction bases not matched to a gene: 14. The CDR3 consists of 17 residues. Germline CDR1 SEHNR, CDR2 FQNEAQ (reference sequence). CDR3 amino acids: CASSSSRGQGRDSPLHF. The DNA for the CDR3 is TGTGCCAGCAGCTCTAGCCGGGGACAGGGAAGAGACTCACCCCTCCACTTT. The full variable domain, rest sourced from reference TRBV7-9 and TRBJ1-6, is DTGVSQNPRHKITKRGQNVTFRCDPISEHNRLYWYRQTLGQGPEFLTYFQNEAQLEKSRLLSDRFSAERPKGSFSTLEIQRTEQGDSAMYLCASSSSRGQGRDSPLHFGNGTRLTVT.

The chain links TRBV29-1 to TRBJ2-7; D is uncertain. Between the trimmed V and J ends, which lost 5 bases and 6 bases, there was a span of 8 bases. The CDR3 is 10 residues long. Germline-derived CDR1 and CDR2 are SQVTM and ANQGSEA. Here the CDR3 DNA reads TGCAGCGTTTACGAAGGCGAGCAGTACTTC. Protein sequence: CSVYEGEQYF.

J is TRBJ1-5 and V is TRBV18; D remains ambiguous. This CDR3 is 16 amino acids long. The V gene's germline CDR1 is KGHSH and CDR2 LQKENI. Between the trimmed V and J ends, which lost 0 bases and 7 bases, there was a span of 16 bases. The CDR3 reads CASSPPSGLRGQPQHF. CDR3 bases: TGTGCCAGCTCACCACCGTCTGGTTTGCGCGGGCAGCCCCAGCATTTT.

This clone was counted a few times. The chain uses TRBV2 and TRBJ1-2; 7 bases map to TRBD1. In germline, CDR1 is SNHLY, CDR2 FYNNEI. With 6 bases clipped from V and 8 bases from J, the junction kept 9 bases outside the gene matches. This CDR3 is 13 amino acids long. The CDR3 loop is CASSTDRTSGYTF. The CDR3 DNA sequence: TGTGCCAGCAGCACGGACAGGACTTCGGGCTACACCTTC.

V and J are TRBV3-1 (or the pseudogene TRBV3-2) and TRBJ1-5, with 8 bases matching TRBD1. CDR3 length equals 19 residues. CDR1 is LGHDT and CDR2 is YNNKEL in the germline V gene (reference sequence). J lost 0 bases, V lost 2 bases, and 12 bases had no gene match. This CDR3 is CASSQRSQTGDYSNQPQHF. The CDR3 DNA is TGTGCCAGCAGCCAACGATCCCAGACAGGGGACTATAGCAATCAGCCCCAGCATTTT.

The gene calls are TRBV3-1 (or the pseudogene TRBV3-2) and TRBJ2-2; the D is unclear. Germline assignment: CDR1 LGHDT and CDR2 YNNKEL (reference sequence). V was trimmed by 6 bases and J by 7 bases, leaving 12 bases between them. The CDR3 loop spans 13 amino acids. The CDR3 region is CASSPIDGGELFF. As DNA, the CDR3 is TGTGCCAGCAGTCCTATAGATGGCGGGGAGCTGTTTTTT.

In nucleotides, the CDR3 is TGTGCCACCAGCAGAGGGGACAGGGGCCCAAACACCGGGGAGCTGTTTTTT. Its translation is CATSRGDRGPNTGELFF. The chain combines TRBV15 with TRBJ2-2; 10 positions agree with TRBD1. V was pared by 1 base and J by 2 bases, with 4 bases of the junction left unmatched. The CDR3 has 17 residues. From germline, CDR1 is LNHNV and CDR2 YYDKDF (reference sequence).

The chain employs TRBV3-1 (or the pseudogene TRBV3-2) and TRBJ1-6; the D is unclear. This CDR3 contains 14 residues. Per the germline V gene, CDR1 is LGHDT and CDR2 is YNNKEL (reference sequence). The V gene lost 4 bases and the J gene lost 9 bases, with 13 bases spanning the gap. Here the CDR3 reads CASSPSGIGSPLHF. The CDR3 DNA reads as TGTGCCAGCAGCCCCTCCGGGATAGGTTCACCCCTCCACTTT.

The chain is built from TRBV5-6 and TRBJ1-2; D is unresolved. Trimming cost V 0 bases and J 5 bases, with 5 bases left between them. CDR1 and CDR2 from the germline V gene are SGHDT and YYEEEE. The CDR3 runs 12 residues. The CDR3 DNA reads as TGTGCCAGCAGCTTGGATCGGTATGGCTACACCTTC. This sequence encodes CASSLDRYGYTF. Full variable domain (missing parts from reference TRBV5-6 and TRBJ1-2): DAGVTQSPTHLIKTRGQQVTLRCSPKSGHDTVSWYQQALGQGPQFIFQYYEEEERQRGNFPDRFSGHQFPNYSSELNVNALLLGDSALYLCASSLDRYGYTFGSGTRLTVV.